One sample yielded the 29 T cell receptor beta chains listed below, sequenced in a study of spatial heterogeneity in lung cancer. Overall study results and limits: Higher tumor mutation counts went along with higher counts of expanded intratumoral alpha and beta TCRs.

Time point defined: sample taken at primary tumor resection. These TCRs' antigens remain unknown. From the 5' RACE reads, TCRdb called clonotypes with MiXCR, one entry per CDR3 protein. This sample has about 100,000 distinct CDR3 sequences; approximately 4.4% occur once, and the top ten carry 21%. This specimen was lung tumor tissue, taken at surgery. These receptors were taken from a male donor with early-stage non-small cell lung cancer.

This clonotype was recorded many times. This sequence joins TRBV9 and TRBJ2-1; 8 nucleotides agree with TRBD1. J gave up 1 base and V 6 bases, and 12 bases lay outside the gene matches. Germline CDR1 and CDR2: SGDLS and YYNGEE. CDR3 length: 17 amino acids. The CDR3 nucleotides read TGTGCCAGCAACCCCGGACAGGGTGTTATTTCCTACAATGAGCAGTTCTTC. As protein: CASNPGQGVISYNEQFF.

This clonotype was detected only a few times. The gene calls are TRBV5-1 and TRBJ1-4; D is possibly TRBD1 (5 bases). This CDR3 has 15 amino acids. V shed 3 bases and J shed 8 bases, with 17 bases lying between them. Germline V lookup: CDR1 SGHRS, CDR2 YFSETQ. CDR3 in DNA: TGCGCCAGCAGCTCGCCCGGGACTGCCGGGGAAAAACTGTTTTTT. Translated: CASSSPGTAGEKLFF. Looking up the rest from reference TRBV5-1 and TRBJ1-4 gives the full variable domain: KAGVTQTPRYLIKTRGQQVTLSCSPISGHRSVSWYQQTPGQGLQFLFEYFSETQRNKGNFPGRFSGRQFSNSRSEMNVSTLELGDSALYLCASSSPGTAGEKLFFGSGTQLSVL.

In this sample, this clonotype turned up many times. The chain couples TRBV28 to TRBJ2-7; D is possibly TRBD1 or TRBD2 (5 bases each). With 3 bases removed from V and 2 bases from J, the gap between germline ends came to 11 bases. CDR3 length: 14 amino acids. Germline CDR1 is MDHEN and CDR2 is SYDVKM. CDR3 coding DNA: TGTGCCAGCAGTTTTAGGGACGGAGCCTACGAGCAGTACTTC. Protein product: CASSFRDGAYEQYF.

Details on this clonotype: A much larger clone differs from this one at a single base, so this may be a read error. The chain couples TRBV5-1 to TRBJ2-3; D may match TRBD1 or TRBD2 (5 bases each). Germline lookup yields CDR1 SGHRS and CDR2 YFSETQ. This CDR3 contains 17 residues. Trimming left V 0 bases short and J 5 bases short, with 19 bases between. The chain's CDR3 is CASSLDIYGDGLDTQYF. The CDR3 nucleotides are TGCGCCAGCAGCTTGGATATTTACGGGGACGGATTAGATACGCAGTATTTT.

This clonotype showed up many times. The CDR3 is CASSQSLKGVYEQYF. The CDR3 DNA sequence: TGTGCCAGCAGCCAATCATTGAAAGGGGTCTACGAGCAGTACTTC. The chain recombines TRBV28 with TRBJ2-7; D might be TRBD1 (5 bases). The CDR3 consists of 15 residues. V was pared by 6 bases and J by 3 bases, with 18 bases between. CDR1 is MDHEN, CDR2 SYDVKM, per germline.

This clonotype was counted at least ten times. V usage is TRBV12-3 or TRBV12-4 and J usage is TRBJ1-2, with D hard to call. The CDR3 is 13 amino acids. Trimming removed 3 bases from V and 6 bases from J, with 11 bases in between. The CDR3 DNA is TGTGCCAGCAGTTTCGACGGAGTAAATGGCTACACCTTC. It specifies CASSFDGVNGYTF.

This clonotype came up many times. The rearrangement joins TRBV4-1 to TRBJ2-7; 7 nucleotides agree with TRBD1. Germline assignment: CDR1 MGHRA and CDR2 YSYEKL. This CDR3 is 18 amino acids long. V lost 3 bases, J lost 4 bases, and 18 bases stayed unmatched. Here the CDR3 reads CASSHQIPDRDRPYEQYF. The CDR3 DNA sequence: TGCGCCAGCAGCCACCAAATCCCCGACCGGGACAGACCGTACGAGCAGTACTTC.

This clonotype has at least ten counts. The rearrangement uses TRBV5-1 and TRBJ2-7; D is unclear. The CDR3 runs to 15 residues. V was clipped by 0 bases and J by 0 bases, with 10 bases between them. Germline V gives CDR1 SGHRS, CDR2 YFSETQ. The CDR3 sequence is CASSLGQTSSYEQYF. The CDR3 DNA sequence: TGCGCCAGCAGCTTGGGGCAGACGAGCTCCTACGAGCAGTACTTC.

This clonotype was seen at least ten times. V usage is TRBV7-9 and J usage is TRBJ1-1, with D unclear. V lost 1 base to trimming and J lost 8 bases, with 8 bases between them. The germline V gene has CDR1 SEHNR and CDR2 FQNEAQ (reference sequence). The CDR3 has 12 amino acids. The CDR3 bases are TGTGCCAGCAGCTTAGACAGACGGGAAGCTTTCTTT. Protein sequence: CASSLDRREAFF. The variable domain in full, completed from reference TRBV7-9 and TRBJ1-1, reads DTGVSQNPRHKITKRGQNVTFRCDPISEHNRLYWYRQTLGQGPEFLTYFQNEAQLEKSRLLSDRFSAERPKGSFSTLEIQRTEQGDSAMYLCASSLDRREAFFGQGTRLTVV.

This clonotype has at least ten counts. The CDR3 protein is CTGQAVGYTEAFF. The CDR3 DNA reads TGCACCGGACAGGCGGTGGGTTACACTGAAGCTTTCTTT. The chain uses TRBV20-1 and TRBJ1-1; 7 bases match TRBD1. The CDR3 has 13 residues. Germline V gene data show CDR1 as DFQATT and CDR2 as SNEGSKA (reference sequence).

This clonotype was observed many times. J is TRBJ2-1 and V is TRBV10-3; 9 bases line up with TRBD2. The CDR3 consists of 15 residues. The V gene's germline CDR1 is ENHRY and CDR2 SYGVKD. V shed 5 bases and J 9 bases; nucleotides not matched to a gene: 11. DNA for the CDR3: TGTGCCATCAGTCTGACTAGCGGCCGTGGGAGTGAGCAGTTCTTC. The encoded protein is CAISLTSGRGSEQFF.

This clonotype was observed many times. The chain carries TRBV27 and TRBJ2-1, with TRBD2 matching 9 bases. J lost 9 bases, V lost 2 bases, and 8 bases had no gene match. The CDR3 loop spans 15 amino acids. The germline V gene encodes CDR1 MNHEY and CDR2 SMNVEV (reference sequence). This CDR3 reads CASSLISSGIGEQFF. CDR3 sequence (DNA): TGTGCCAGCAGTTTAATCTCTAGCGGGATAGGTGAGCAGTTCTTC.

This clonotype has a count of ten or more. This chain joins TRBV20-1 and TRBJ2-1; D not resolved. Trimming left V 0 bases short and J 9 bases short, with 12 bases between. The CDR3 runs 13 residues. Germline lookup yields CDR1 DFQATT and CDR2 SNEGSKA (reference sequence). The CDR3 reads CSARDRVYLEQFF. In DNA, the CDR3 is TGCAGTGCTAGAGATCGAGTCTATCTTGAGCAGTTCTTC.

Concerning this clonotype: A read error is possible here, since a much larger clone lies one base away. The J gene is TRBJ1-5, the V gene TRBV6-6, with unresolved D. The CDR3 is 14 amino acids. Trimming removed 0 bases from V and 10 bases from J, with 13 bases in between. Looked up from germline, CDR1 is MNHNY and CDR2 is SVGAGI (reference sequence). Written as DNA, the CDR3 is TGTGCCAGCAGTTACTCCTTGGTCCGTCACCCCCAGCATTTT. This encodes CASSYSLVRHPQHF.

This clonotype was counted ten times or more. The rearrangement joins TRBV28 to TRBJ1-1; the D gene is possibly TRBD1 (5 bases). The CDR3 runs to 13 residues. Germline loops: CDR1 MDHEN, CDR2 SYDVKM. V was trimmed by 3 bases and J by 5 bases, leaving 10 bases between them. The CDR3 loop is CASSLEGRTEAFF. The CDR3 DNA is TGTGCCAGCAGTTTGGAGGGGCGGACTGAAGCTTTCTTT.

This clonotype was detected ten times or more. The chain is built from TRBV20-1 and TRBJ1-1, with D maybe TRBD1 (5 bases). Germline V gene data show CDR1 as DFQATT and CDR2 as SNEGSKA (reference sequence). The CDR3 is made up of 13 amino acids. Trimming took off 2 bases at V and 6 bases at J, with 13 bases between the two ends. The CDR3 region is CSARSGGSPEAFF. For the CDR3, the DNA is TGCAGTGCTAGATCGGGGGGAAGCCCTGAAGCTTTCTTT.

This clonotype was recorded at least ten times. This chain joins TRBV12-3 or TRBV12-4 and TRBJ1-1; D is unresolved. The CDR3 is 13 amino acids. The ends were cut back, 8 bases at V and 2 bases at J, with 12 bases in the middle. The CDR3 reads CASLPEGNTEAFF. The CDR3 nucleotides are TGTGCCAGCCTCCCGGAGGGAAACACTGAAGCTTTCTTT.

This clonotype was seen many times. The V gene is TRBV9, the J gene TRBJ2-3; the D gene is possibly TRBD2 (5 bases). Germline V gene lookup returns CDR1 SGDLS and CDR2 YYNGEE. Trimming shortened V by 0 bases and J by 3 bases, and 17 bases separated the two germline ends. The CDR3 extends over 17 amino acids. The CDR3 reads CASSVATGVPATDTQYF. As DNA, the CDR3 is TGTGCCAGCAGCGTAGCTACCGGGGTCCCGGCTACAGATACGCAGTATTTT.

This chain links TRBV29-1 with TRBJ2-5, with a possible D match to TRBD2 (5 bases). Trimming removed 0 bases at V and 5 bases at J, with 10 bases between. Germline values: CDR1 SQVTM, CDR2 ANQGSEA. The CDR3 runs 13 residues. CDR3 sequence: CSVEDGSRETQYF. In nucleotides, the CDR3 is TGCAGCGTTGAAGATGGGAGTCGGGAGACCCAGTACTTC.

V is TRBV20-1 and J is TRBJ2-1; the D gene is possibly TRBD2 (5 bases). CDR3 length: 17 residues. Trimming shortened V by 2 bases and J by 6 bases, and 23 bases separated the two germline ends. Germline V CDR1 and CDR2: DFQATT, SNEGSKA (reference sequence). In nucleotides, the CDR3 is TGCAGTGCTAGAACAGACCGGCTACTAGTTTGGGGCAATGAGCAGTTCTTC. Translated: CSARTDRLLVWGNEQFF.

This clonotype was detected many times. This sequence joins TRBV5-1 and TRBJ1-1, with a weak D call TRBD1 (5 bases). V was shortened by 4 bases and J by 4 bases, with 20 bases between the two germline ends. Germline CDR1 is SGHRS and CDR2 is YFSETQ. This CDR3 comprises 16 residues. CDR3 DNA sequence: TGCGCCAGCAGCCCTGGAAGCAGGGTGGAGGGCACTGAAGCTTTCTTT. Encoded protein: CASSPGSRVEGTEAFF.

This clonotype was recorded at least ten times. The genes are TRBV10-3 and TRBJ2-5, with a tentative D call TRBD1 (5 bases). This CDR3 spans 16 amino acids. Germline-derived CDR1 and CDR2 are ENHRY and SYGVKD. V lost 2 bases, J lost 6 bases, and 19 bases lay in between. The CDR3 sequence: CAISEPEAQGGKTQYF. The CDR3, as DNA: TGTGCCATCAGTGAGCCAGAAGCGCAGGGTGGCAAGACCCAGTACTTC.

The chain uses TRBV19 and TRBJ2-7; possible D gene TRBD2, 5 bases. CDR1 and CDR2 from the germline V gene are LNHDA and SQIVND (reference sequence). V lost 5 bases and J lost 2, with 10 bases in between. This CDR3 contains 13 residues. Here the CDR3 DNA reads TGTGCCAGTAGTGGGAGACCAGCCTACGAGCAGTACTTC. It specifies CASSGRPAYEQYF.

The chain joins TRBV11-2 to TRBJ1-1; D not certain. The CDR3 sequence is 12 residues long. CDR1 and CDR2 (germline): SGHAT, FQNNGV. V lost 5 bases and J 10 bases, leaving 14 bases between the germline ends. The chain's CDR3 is CASSPTRYGAFF. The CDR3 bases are TGTGCCAGCAGCCCCACGAGGTACGGAGCTTTCTTT.

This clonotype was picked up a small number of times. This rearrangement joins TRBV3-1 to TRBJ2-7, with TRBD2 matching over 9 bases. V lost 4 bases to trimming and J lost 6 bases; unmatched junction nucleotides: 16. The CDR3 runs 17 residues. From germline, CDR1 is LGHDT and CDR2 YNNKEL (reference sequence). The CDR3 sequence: CASSLWDNGGLAGEQYF. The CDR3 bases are TGTGCCAGCAGCCTTTGGGACAACGGGGGACTAGCTGGCGAGCAGTACTTC.

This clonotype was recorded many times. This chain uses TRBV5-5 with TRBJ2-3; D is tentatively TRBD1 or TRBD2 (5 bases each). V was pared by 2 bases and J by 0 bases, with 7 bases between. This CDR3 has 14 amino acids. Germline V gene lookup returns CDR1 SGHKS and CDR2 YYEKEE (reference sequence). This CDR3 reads CASSFWGSTDTQYF. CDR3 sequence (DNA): TGTGCCAGCAGCTTTTGGGGGAGCACAGATACGCAGTATTTT. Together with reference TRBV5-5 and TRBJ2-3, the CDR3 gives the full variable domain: DAGVTQSPTHLIKTRGQQVTLRCSPISGHKSVSWYQQVLGQGPQFIFQYYEKEERGRGNFPDRFSARQFPNYSSELNVNALLLGDSALYLCASSFWGSTDTQYFGPGTRLTVL.

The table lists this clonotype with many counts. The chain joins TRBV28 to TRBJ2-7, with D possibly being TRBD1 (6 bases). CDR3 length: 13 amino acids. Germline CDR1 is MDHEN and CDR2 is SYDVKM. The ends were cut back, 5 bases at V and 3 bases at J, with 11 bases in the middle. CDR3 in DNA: TGTGCCAGCAGTCCCCTAGGGGGCTACGAGCAGTACTTC. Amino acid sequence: CASSPLGGYEQYF.

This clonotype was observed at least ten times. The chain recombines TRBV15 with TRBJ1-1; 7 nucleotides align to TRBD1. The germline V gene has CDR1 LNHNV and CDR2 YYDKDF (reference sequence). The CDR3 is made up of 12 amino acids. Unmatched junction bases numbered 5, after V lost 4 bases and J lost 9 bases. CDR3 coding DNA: TGTGCCACCAGCACACGACAGGGAAAAGCTTTCTTT. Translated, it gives CATSTRQGKAFF.

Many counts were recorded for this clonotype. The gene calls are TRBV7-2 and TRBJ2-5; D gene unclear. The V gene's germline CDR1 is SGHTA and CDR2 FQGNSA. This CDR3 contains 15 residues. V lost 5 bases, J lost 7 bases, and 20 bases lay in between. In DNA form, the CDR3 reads TGTGCCAGCAGCATGAGGACCCCCACCGGTGGGACCCAGTACTTC. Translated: CASSMRTPTGGTQYF. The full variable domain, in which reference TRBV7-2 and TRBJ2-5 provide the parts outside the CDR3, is GAGVSQSPSNKVTEKGKDVELRCDPISGHTALYWYRQSLGQGLEFLIYFQGNSAPDKSGLPSDRFSAERTGGSVSTLTIQRTQQEDSAVYLCASSMRTPTGGTQYFGPGTRLLVL.